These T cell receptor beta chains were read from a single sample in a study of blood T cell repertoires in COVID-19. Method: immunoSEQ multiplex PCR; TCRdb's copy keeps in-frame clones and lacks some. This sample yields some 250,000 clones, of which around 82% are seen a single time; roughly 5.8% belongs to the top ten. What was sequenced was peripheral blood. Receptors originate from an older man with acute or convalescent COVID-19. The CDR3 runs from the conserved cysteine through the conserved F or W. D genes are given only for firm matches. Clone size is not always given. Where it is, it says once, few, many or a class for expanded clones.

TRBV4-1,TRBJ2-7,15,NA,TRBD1,CASSQSGTGAYEQYF,TGCGCCAGCAGCCAATCCGGGACAGGGGCCTACGAGCAGTACTTC
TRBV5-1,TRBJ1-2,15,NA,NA,CASSNPRERLGGYTF,TGCGCCAGCAGCAACCCCCGGGAAAGGTTGGGTGGCTACACCTTC
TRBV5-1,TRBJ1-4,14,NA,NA,CASSTQGFNEKLFF,TGCGCCAGCAGCACCCAGGGATTTAATGAAAAACTGTTTTTT
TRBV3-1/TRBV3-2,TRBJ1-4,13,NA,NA,CASSQDTEGGLFF,TGTGCCAGCAGCCAAGATACCGAGGGTGGGCTGTTTTTT
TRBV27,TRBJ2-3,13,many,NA,CASRAGSTDTQYF,TGTGCCAGCAGGGCGGGGTCCACAGATACGCAGTATTTT
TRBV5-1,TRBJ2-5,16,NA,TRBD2,CASSQGLGGSQETQYF,TGCGCCAGCAGCCAGGGACTAGGGGGATCCCAGGAGACCCAGTACTTC
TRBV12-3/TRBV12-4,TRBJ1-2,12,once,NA,CASSLGAFGYTF,TGTGCCAGCAGTTTGGGGGCGTTTGGCTACACCTTC
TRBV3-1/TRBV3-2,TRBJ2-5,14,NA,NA,CASSQVGKWETQYF,TGTGCCAGCAGCCAAGTGGGCAAATGGGAGACCCAGTACTTC
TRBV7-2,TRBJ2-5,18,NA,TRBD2,CASSLVPPGTSGQETQYF,TGTGCCAGCAGCTTAGTTCCCCCCGGGACTAGCGGGCAAGAGACCCAGTACTTC
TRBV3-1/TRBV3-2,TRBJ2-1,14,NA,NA,CASSQAVSYNEQFF,TGTGCCAGCAGCCAGGCGGTCTCCTACAATGAGCAGTTCTTC
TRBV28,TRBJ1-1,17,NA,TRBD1,CASSLGMTGGLNTEAFF,TGTGCCAGCAGTTTGGGCATGACAGGGGGATTGAACACTGAAGCTTTCTTT
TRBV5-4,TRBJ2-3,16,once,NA,CASSRGASPSTDTQYF,TGTGCCAGCAGCCGCGGGGCGTCTCCTAGCACAGATACGCAGTATTTT
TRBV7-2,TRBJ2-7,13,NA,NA,CASSLRATYEQYF,TGTGCCAGCAGCTTAAGAGCGACCTACGAGCAGTACTTC
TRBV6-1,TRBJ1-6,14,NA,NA,CASSDHSYNSPLHF,TGTGCCAGCAGTGACCACAGCTATAATTCACCCCTCCACTTT
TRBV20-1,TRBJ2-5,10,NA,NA,CSAVLETQYF,TGCAGTGCCGTTTTAGAGACCCAGTACTTC
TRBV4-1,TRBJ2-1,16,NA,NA,CASSHEGHRKYNEQFF,TGCGCCAGCAGCCACGAGGGACACAGAAAGTACAATGAGCAGTTCTTC
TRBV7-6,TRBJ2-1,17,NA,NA,CASSLGGAGHSYNEQFF,TGTGCCAGCAGCTTAGGAGGAGCGGGCCACTCCTACAATGAGCAGTTCTTC
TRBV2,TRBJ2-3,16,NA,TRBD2,CASSRGLAGYRDTQYF,TGTGCCAGCAGTAGGGGACTAGCGGGTTATAGAGATACGCAGTATTTT
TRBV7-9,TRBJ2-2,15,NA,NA,CASSFPAAGTGELFF,TGTGCCAGCAGCTTTCCCGCCGCGGGGACCGGGGAGCTGTTTTTT
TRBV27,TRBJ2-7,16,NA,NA,CASSLSRTPAGNEQYF,TGTGCCAGCAGTTTATCTCGTACGCCTGCGGGCAACGAGCAGTACTTC
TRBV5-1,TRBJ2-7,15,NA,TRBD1,CASSLRTGGSGEQYF,TGCGCCAGCAGCCTCCGGACAGGGGGCTCTGGCGAGCAGTACTTC
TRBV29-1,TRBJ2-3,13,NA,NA,CSELGTYTDTQYF,TGCAGCGAACTCGGGACATACACAGATACGCAGTATTTT
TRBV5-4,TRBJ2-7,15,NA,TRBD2,CASSPGLAGLYEQYF,TGTGCCAGCAGCCCCGGACTAGCGGGCCTCTACGAGCAGTACTTC
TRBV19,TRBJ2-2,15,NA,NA,CASSTPRQYTGELFF,TGTGCCAGTAGTACCCCTCGACAGTACACCGGGGAGCTGTTTTTT
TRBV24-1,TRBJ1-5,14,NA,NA,CATSEGQWNQPQHF,TGTGCCACCAGTGAAGGACAGTGGAATCAGCCCCAGCATTTT
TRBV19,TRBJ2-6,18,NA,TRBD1,CASSGTTGGVSGANVLTF,TGTGCCAGTAGTGGAACGACAGGGGGCGTTTCTGGGGCCAACGTCCTGACTTTC
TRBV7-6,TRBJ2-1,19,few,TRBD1,CASSYRGQGAISSYNEQFF,TGTGCCAGCAGCTATCGAGGACAGGGGGCAATAAGCTCCTACAATGAGCAGTTCTTC
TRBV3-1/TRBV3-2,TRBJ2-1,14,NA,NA,CASSQEGRVGEQFF,TGTGCCAGCAGCCAAGAAGGGAGAGTGGGTGAGCAGTTCTTC
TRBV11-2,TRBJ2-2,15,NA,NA,CASSLAQRFTGELFF,TGTGCCAGCAGCTTAGCCCAGCGGTTCACCGGGGAGCTGTTTTTT
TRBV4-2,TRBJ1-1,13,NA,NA,CASSQAQGSEAFF,TGTGCCAGCAGCCAGGCTCAGGGTTCTGAAGCTTTCTTT
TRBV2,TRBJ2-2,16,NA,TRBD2,CASRIAGGRGTGELFF,TGTGCCAGCAGAATAGCGGGGGGGCGCGGCACCGGGGAGCTGTTTTTT
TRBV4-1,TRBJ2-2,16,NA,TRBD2,CASSQERGVGTGELFF,TGCGCCAGCAGCCAAGAACGGGGGGTAGGCACCGGGGAGCTGTTTTTT
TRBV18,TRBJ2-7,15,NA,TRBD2,CASSSSGGGLYEQYF,TGTGCCAGCTCATCAAGCGGGGGGGGACTCTACGAGCAGTACTTC
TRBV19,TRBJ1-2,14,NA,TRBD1,CASKSDRVGYGYTF,TGTGCCAGTAAGAGCGACAGGGTTGGGTATGGCTACACCTTC
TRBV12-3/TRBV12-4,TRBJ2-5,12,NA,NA,CASSVTRDTPYF,TGTGCCAGCAGTGTAACCCGGGACACGCCATACTTC
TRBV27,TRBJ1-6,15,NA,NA,CASSFTVMGNSPLHF,TGTGCCAGCAGTTTTACAGTTATGGGTAATTCACCCCTCCACTTT
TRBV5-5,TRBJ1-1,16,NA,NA,CASSLGTSPRNTEAFF,TGTGCCAGCAGCTTGGGGACATCCCCCCGGAACACTGAAGCTTTCTTT
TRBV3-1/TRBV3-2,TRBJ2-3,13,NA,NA,CASSHLSTDTQYF,TGTGCCAGCAGCCACTTAAGCACAGATACGCAGTATTTT
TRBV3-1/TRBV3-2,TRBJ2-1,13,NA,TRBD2,CASSQGWTSEQFF,TGTGCCAGCAGCCAAGGATGGACTAGCGAGCAGTTCTTC
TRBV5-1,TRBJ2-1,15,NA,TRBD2,CASSASGATYNEQFF,TGCGCCAGCAGCGCCAGCGGGGCAACCTACAATGAGCAGTTCTTC
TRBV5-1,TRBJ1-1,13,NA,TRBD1,CASSVQGDPEAFF,TGCGCCAGCAGCGTACAGGGGGACCCTGAAGCTTTCTTT
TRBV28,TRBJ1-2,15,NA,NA,CASKTGTPTNYGYTF,TGTGCCAGCAAAACAGGGACACCAACTAACTATGGCTACACCTTC
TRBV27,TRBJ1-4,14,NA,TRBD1,CASSSRGQVEKLFF,TGTGCCAGCAGTTCGCGAGGACAGGTTGAAAAACTGTTTTTT
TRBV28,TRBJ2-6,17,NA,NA,CASSLSGQTSGANVLTF,TGTGCCAGCAGTTTAAGCGGACAGACCTCTGGGGCCAACGTCCTGACTTTC
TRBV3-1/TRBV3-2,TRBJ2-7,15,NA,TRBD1,CASSPPGTGWDEQYF,TGTGCCAGCAGCCCGCCCGGGACAGGGTGGGACGAGCAGTACTTC
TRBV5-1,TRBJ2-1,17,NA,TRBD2,CASSLEGASGPYNEQFF,TGCGCCAGCAGCTTAGAGGGAGCTAGCGGTCCCTACAATGAGCAGTTCTTC
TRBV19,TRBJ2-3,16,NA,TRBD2,CASSTIAGASTDTQYF,TGTGCCAGTAGTACAATAGCGGGGGCAAGCACAGATACGCAGTATTTT
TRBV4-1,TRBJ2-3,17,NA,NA,CASSQGPGGDSTDTQYF,TGCGCCAGCAGCCAAGGGCCGGGGGGCGATTCCACAGATACGCAGTATTTT
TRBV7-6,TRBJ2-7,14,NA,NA,CASSQTTSPYEQYF,TGTGCCAGCAGCCAAACGACTAGTCCCTACGAGCAGTACTTC
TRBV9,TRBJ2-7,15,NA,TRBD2,CASSPTSGGLHEQYF,TGTGCCAGCAGCCCCACTAGCGGAGGCCTACATGAGCAGTACTTC